This TCR beta chain emerged from a study of T-cell memory formation after mild COVID-19. Across the whole study: Largely donor-specific TCR clusters were found. Study conclusions and caveats: Day 15 to 85 contracting clones showed balanced CD4/CD8; day 15 to 37 expanders favored CD4+. Pre-infection memory harbored some responding clones, suggesting cross-reactive memory joined.

By share, this clonotype counts as medium-sized. What it binds is unknown. Germline-derived CDR1 and CDR2 are MRHNA and SNTAGT. This CDR3 contains 13 residues. V lost 2 bases and J 3 bases, leaving 4 bases between the germline ends. From 5'RACE with constant-segment primers came TCR alpha and TCR beta cDNA libraries that carried sample barcodes and UMIs. TCRdb re-analysed the 5' RACE reads in MiXCR, keeping a single row per CDR3 protein. The sample yields roughly 300,000 distinct CDR3 sequences, 7.5% to 9.5% seen once. V is TRBV6-4 and J is TRBJ2-2, with D hard to call. The sample taken for sequencing was PBMCs or a T cell subset sorted from them (not recorded which). The sequence derives from a man younger than 35 who had mild COVID-19 (a few samples of this study predate the infection). Cell type and time point are not known. CDR3 protein: CASSDRDTGELFF. For the CDR3, the DNA is TGTGCCAGCAGTGACAGGGACACCGGGGAGCTGTTTTTT.